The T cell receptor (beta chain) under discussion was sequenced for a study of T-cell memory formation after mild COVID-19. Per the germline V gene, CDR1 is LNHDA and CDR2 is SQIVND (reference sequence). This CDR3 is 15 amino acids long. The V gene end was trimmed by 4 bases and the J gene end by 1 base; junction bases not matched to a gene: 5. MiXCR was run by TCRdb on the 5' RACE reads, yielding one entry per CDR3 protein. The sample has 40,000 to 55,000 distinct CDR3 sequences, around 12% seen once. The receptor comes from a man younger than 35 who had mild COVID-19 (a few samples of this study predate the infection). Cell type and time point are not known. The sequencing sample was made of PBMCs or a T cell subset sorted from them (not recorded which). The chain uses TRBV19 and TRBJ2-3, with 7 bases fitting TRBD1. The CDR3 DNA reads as TGTGCCAGTAGTACTCGAACAGGGGGCACAGATACGCAGTATTTT. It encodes CASSTRTGGTDTQYF. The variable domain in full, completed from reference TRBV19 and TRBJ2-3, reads DGGITQSPKYLFRKEGQNVTLSCEQNLNHDAMYWYRQDPGQGLRLIYYSQIVNDFQKGDIAEGYSVSREKKESFPLTVTSAQKNPTAFYLCASSTRTGGTDTQYFGPGTRLTVL.